The 28 T cell receptor beta chains below come from one sample, sequenced in a study of T-cell memory formation after mild COVID-19. One entry per CDR3 protein results from TCRdb running MiXCR on the 5' RACE reads. There are about 400,000 distinct CDR3 sequences in the sample; about 20% occur only once, and roughly a fifth lies in the top ten. Sequencing was done on a sample of PBMCs or a T cell subset sorted from them (not recorded which). The receptors were gathered from a man aged 18 to 29 who had mild COVID-19 (a few samples of this study predate the infection). Cell type and time point are not known.

This chain uses TRBV9 with TRBJ1-1; no definite D call. Trimming removed 2 bases at V and 4 bases at J, with 15 bases between. Looked up from germline, CDR1 is SGDLS and CDR2 is YYNGEE. This CDR3 comprises 15 residues. The CDR3 loop reads CASSVASDLSTEAFF. CDR3 bases: TGTGCCAGCAGCGTGGCCTCTGATTTGAGCACTGAAGCTTTCTTT.

This clonotype has just a few counts. The V call is TRBV10-3, the J call TRBJ2-3, with D perhaps matching TRBD1 (5 bases). Germline assignment: CDR1 ENHRY and CDR2 SYGVKD. V dropped 0 bases and J dropped 2 bases, with 9 bases sitting between them. The CDR3 has 15 amino acids. The CDR3: CAISESRVFTDTQYF. The CDR3, as DNA: TGTGCCATCAGTGAGTCCAGGGTCTTCACAGATACGCAGTATTTT.

A single count supports this clonotype. The chain uses TRBV29-1 and TRBJ1-3; 7 positions agree with TRBD1. V shed 6 bases and J 1 base; nucleotides not matched to a gene: 3. CDR3 length: 13 residues. Germline CDR1 SQVTM, CDR2 ANQGSEA. The CDR3 region is CSVRTGSGNTIYF. The CDR3 DNA follows: TGCAGCGTCCGGACAGGTTCTGGAAACACCATATATTTT.

V is TRBV9 and J is TRBJ2-5; 10 bases are a match to TRBD1. This CDR3 spans 13 amino acids. V trimming: 2 bases; J trimming: 5 bases; junction bases outside the gene matches: 0. Germline V CDR1 and CDR2: SGDLS, YYNGEE. The CDR3 DNA sequence: TGTGCCAGCAGCGTGGGACAGGGGGAGACCCAGTACTTC. Encoded protein: CASSVGQGETQYF.

This clonotype showed up just a few times. The CDR3 DNA follows: TGTGCCAGCAGTTTATGGTCGGGGAACACTGAAGCTTTCTTT. It encodes CASSLWSGNTEAFF. V is TRBV27 and J is TRBJ1-1; D gene unclear. V lost 1 base to trimming and J lost 1 base, with 7 bases between them. The CDR3 contains 14 residues. CDR1 MNHEY and CDR2 SMNVEV come from the germline V gene (reference sequence).

The chain combines TRBV7-2 with TRBJ1-6; 8 nucleotides agree with TRBD1. V gave up 1 base and J gave up 10 bases; unmatched junction bases: 0. This CDR3 comprises 13 residues. Germline CDR1 reads SGHTA; CDR2 reads FQGNSA. CDR3 in amino acids: CASSLGQGSPLHF. In DNA, the CDR3 is TGTGCCAGCAGCTTAGGACAGGGGTCACCCCTCCACTTT.

The chain recombines TRBV7-2 with TRBJ1-1; no clear D gene. This CDR3 has 14 residues. Trimming removed 2 bases from V and 5 bases from J, with 12 bases in between. CDR1 and CDR2 (germline): SGHTA, FQGNSA. The CDR3 DNA follows: TGTGCCAGCAGCTTATACGACTCGGGGACTGAAGCTTTCTTT. Translation: CASSLYDSGTEAFF.

To note about this clonotype: Because it lacks the conserved phenylalanine or tryptophan at the end, this CDR3 is likely a read error. This chain links TRBV4-3 with TRBJ2-5; the match to TRBD2 covers 9 bases. CDR3 length: 15 residues. The germline V gene encodes CDR1 LGHNA and CDR2 YSLEER. The V gene end was trimmed by 4 bases and the J gene end by 5 bases; junction bases not matched to a gene: 8. CDR3 sequence reads: CASSPRLLAGETQYL. DNA for the CDR3: TGCGCCAGCAGCCCCCGATTACTAGCGGGCGAGACCCAGTACTTA.

The V gene is TRBV20-1, the J gene TRBJ1-5; D is unclear. The ends were cut back, 6 bases at V and 2 bases at J, with 8 bases in the middle. CDR3 size: 12 residues. Germline CDR1 reads DFQATT; CDR2 reads SNEGSKA (reference sequence). The CDR3 nucleotides read TGCAGTGCGAGGATCGGCAATCAGCCCCAGCATTTT. As protein: CSARIGNQPQHF.

This clonotype was picked up a small number of times. The chain recombines TRBV12-3 or TRBV12-4 with TRBJ1-2; TRBD1 is a possible D gene (5 bases). CDR3 size: 14 residues. V dropped 4 bases and J dropped 4 bases, with 13 bases sitting between them. CDR3 coding DNA: TGTGCCAGCAGTTCCCCCGGGGCCTCCTATGGCTACACCTTC. Translation: CASSSPGASYGYTF.

The gene calls are TRBV5-1 and TRBJ2-7, with D possibly being TRBD2 (6 bases). Trimming removed 7 bases at V and 0 bases at J, with 17 bases between. The CDR3 runs to 15 residues. Germline CDR1 and CDR2: SGHRS and YFSETQ. The CDR3 reads CASSPRGASSYEQYF. CDR3 DNA: TGCGCCAGCTCCCCGCGGGGCGCGAGCTCCTACGAGCAGTACTTC.

V gene TRBV12-3 or TRBV12-4 combines with J gene TRBJ2-1; 12 bases line up with TRBD2. This CDR3 contains 16 residues. J gave up 5 bases and V 2 bases, and 4 bases lay outside the gene matches. The CDR3 region has the DNA TGTGCCAGCAGTTTACGGGGACTAGCGGGTAACAATGAGCAGTTCTTC. It specifies CASSLRGLAGNNEQFF.

This chain uses TRBV29-1 with TRBJ1-4; D gene unclear. The V end lost 8 bases, the J end lost 5 bases, and 18 bases lay between the germline ends. Germline V CDR1 and CDR2: SQVTM, ANQGSEA. The CDR3 spans 14 residues. CDR3 bases: TGCAGCCTTCCCACCCCAGTCGGGAATGAAAAACTGTTTTTT. This gives the protein CSLPTPVGNEKLFF. Full variable domain (outside the CDR3, taken from reference TRBV29-1 and TRBJ1-4): SAVISQKPSRDICQRGTSLTIQCQVDSQVTMMFWYRQQPGQSLTLIATANQGSEATYESGFVIDKFPISRPNLTFSTLTVSNMSPEDSSIYLCSLPTPVGNEKLFFGSGTQLSVL.

This clonotype was seen more than once but under ten times. V usage is TRBV6-2 or TRBV6-3 and J usage is TRBJ2-2; possible D gene TRBD2, 6 bases. Per germline, CDR1 MNHEY and CDR2 SVGEGT. This CDR3 has 14 residues. V was clipped by 2 bases and J by 10 bases, with 14 bases between them. Written as DNA, the CDR3 is TGTGCCAGCAGTTACCGACTGGAGGGTACGGAGCTGTTTTTT. Protein sequence: CASSYRLEGTELFF.

The V call is TRBV20-1, the J call TRBJ2-5; D is uncertain. The CDR3 consists of 12 residues. Trimming cost V 2 bases and J 0 bases, with 4 bases left between them. Germline CDR1 reads DFQATT; CDR2 reads SNEGSKA (reference sequence). The CDR3 coding sequence is TGCAGTGCTAGATCCGACCAAGAGACCCAGTACTTC. Protein sequence: CSARSDQETQYF.

The chain couples TRBV7-8 to TRBJ2-7; a weak D match, TRBD2 (6 bases). The CDR3 is made up of 16 amino acids. Trimming removed 0 bases at V and 7 bases at J, with 19 bases between. Germline V CDR1 and CDR2: SGHVS, FQNEAQ. DNA of the CDR3: TGTGCCAGCAGCTTAGCCCCGGCGGGACCCTCAGTGGAGCAGTACGTC. This translates into CASSLAPAGPSVEQYV.

This clonotype has a handful of counts. This chain connects TRBV10-2 to TRBJ2-2, with a tentative D call TRBD2 (6 bases). This CDR3 comprises 15 residues. V was clipped by 8 bases and J by 1 base, with 14 bases between them. From germline, CDR1 is WSHSY and CDR2 SAAADI. The CDR3 reads CASGGSGLNTGELFF. The CDR3 DNA reads TGCGCCAGCGGGGGGTCTGGGTTGAACACCGGGGAGCTGTTTTTT.

The chain couples TRBV5-1 to TRBJ2-6; no clear D. The ends were cut back, 0 bases at V and 4 bases at J, with 14 bases in the middle. The CDR3 runs 17 residues. Germline CDR1 is SGHRS and CDR2 is YFSETQ. The CDR3 reads CASSLEGTSWGANVLTF. CDR3 nucleotide sequence: TGCGCCAGCAGCTTGGAGGGCACCTCTTGGGGGGCCAACGTCCTGACTTTC. The whole variable domain, remainder taken from reference TRBV5-1 and TRBJ2-6, is KAGVTQTPRYLIKTRGQQVTLSCSPISGHRSVSWYQQTPGQGLQFLFEYFSETQRNKGNFPGRFSGRQFSNSRSEMNVSTLELGDSALYLCASSLEGTSWGANVLTFGAGSRLTVL.

This clonotype was seen only a few times. The chain is built from TRBV28 and TRBJ2-3, with D possibly being TRBD2 (6 bases). From germline, CDR1 is MDHEN and CDR2 SYDVKM. V gave up 8 bases and J gave up 4 bases, with 7 bases separating them. The length of the CDR3 is 11 residues. The DNA of the CDR3 is TGTGCCAGCGGACTATCAGATACGCAGTATTTT. This codes for CASGLSDTQYF.

This chain uses TRBV7-2 with TRBJ1-2; D is unresolved. Germline-derived CDR1 and CDR2 are SGHTA and FQGNSA. Trimming shortened V by 5 bases and J by 5 bases, and 12 bases separated the two germline ends. The CDR3 contains 13 residues. The CDR3 nucleotides read TGTGCCAGCAGCCACTCGAGGCAGTATGGCTACACCTTC. This translates into CASSHSRQYGYTF.

This clonotype was found many times. The rearrangement joins TRBV6-1 to TRBJ2-1, with 13 bases lining up with TRBD2. This CDR3 spans 15 amino acids. The germline gives CDR1 MNHNS, CDR2 SASEGT. Trimming took 6 bases from V and 6 from J; bases not matched to a gene: 5. The CDR3: CASSPTSGGANEQFF. The CDR3 DNA reads as TGTGCCAGCAGCCCTACTAGCGGGGGGGCCAATGAGCAGTTCTTC.

This chain connects TRBV12-3 or TRBV12-4 to TRBJ1-2, with no clear D. The CDR3 consists of 15 residues. With 7 bases removed from V and 5 bases from J, the gap between germline ends came to 20 bases. In nucleotides, the CDR3 is TGTGCCAGCACCCCAACCCCGGGCAGCTTTTATGGCTACACCTTC. Translated, it gives CASTPTPGSFYGYTF.

A few counts support this clonotype. The rearrangement links TRBV5-6 to TRBJ1-2; a possible D gene is TRBD1 (5 bases). V lost 0 bases and J 8 bases, leaving 8 bases between the germline ends. The CDR3 length is 12 residues. The V gene's germline CDR1 is SGHDT and CDR2 YYEEEE. The CDR3 is CASSLEGVGYTF. CDR3 coding DNA: TGTGCCAGCAGCTTGGAAGGGGTGGGCTACACCTTC.

V gene TRBV7-9 combines with J gene TRBJ2-5; perhaps TRBD1 as D (5 bases). Germline CDR1 SEHNR, CDR2 FQNEAQ (reference sequence). The CDR3 is 12 amino acids. The germline V and J ends were trimmed by 4 bases and 5 bases, with 8 bases remaining between them. The chain's CDR3 is CASSSRVETQYF. Here the CDR3 DNA reads TGTGCCAGCAGCTCCAGGGTGGAGACCCAGTACTTC.

This clonotype was detected a few times. The chain employs TRBV20-1 and TRBJ2-2, with 8 bases identical to TRBD1. The CDR3 is 13 amino acids. Germline loops: CDR1 DFQATT, CDR2 SNEGSKA (reference sequence). With 6 bases clipped from V and 6 bases from J, the junction kept 6 bases outside the gene matches. This CDR3 reads CSAITGGAGELFF. The CDR3 DNA follows: TGCAGTGCCATCACAGGGGGAGCCGGGGAGCTGTTTTTT.

This sequence joins TRBV29-1 and TRBJ2-5, with D hard to call. Per the germline V gene, CDR1 is SQVTM and CDR2 is ANQGSEA. V shed 5 bases and J shed 2 bases, with 9 bases lying between them. The CDR3 has 12 residues. The CDR3 loop is CSVTPEQETQYF. The CDR3 region has the DNA TGCAGCGTTACCCCGGAGCAAGAGACCCAGTACTTC.

This chain's CDR3 is CASGPQGLWQYV. The CDR3 coding sequence is TGTGCCAGCGGCCCCCAGGGCCTATGGCAGTACGTC. The rearrangement joins TRBV6-6 to TRBJ2-7, with D maybe TRBD1 (5 bases). CDR1 is MNHNY and CDR2 is SVGAGI in the germline V gene (reference sequence). This CDR3 has 12 amino acids. V gave up 8 bases and J gave up 9 bases, with 17 bases separating them.

This chain uses TRBV7-2 with TRBJ1-2; D is perhaps TRBD1 (6 bases). CDR1 SGHTA and CDR2 FQGNSA come from the germline V gene. V was pared by 1 base and J by 3 bases, with 12 bases between. This CDR3 comprises 15 residues. CDR3 in amino acids: CASSLVLRGHYGYTF. As DNA, the CDR3 is TGTGCCAGCAGCTTAGTCCTGCGGGGGCACTATGGCTACACCTTC.